Reported below is one T cell receptor (beta chain). What it recognizes is unknown. The PCR employed 60 Vbeta primers together with 13 Jbeta primers. Data came from immunoSEQ multiplex PCR; TCRdb stores just in-frame clones and leaves some out. There are about 140,000 clones in the sample; 80% occur only once, and over 2% lies in the top ten. This CDR3 has 15 amino acids. V trimming: 0 bases; J trimming: 1 base; junction bases outside the gene matches: 3. CDR1 is MNHNS and CDR2 is SASEGT in the germline V gene. The entry originates in a study of cytomegalovirus exposure and HLA in healthy donors. Across the whole study: Early released data comprised about 84 million unique TCRs from HLA-typed donors.

Study results and limitations: Follow-up analysis later connected one missense variant in DCLRE1C with trimming of TCR beta V- and J-genes. Available immune exposure information covered CMV serostatus only.

This chain connects TRBV6-1 to TRBJ2-7; 7 bases match TRBD1. Sequenced input: PBMCs. The clonotype was recovered from a man aged 50-59 years in good health and CMV-seronegative. Here the CDR3 reads CASSEATGTSYEQYF. The CDR3 region has the DNA TGTGCCAGCAGTGAAGCGACAGGGACATCCTACGAGCAGTACTTC.